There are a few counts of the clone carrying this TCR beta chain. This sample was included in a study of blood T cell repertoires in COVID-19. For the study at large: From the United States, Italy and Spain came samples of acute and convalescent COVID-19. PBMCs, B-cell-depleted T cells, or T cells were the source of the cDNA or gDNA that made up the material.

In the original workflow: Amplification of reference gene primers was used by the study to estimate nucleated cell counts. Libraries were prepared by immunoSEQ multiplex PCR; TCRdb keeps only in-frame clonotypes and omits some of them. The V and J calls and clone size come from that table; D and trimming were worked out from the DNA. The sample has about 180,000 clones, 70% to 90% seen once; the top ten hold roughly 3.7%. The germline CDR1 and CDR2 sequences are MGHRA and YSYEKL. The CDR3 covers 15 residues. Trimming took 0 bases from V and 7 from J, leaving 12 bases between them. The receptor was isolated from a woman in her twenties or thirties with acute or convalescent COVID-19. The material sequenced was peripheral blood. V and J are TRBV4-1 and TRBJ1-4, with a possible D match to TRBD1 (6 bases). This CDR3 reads CASSQDGRGVEKLFF. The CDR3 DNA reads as TGCGCCAGCAGCCAAGATGGCAGGGGCGTTGAAAAACTGTTTTTT.